The 18 T cell receptor beta chains reported below all come from one sample, sequenced in a study of blood T cells in healthy people across ages (dated by TCRdb to the mid-2010s). The library was obtained by 5' RACE. The data were produced on an Illumina HiSeq 2500. A second PCR of roughly 7 to 11 cycles was run with a J-beta primer mix and a sample-barcoded 5' primer. TCRdb reanalyzed the raw reads on its own, using fastp at Q25 for trimming and MiXCR for clone calling, and kept in-frame beta chains. Rows matching on CDR3 protein sequence are summarized as one entry with the most common DNA and genes. The sample includes 700,000 to 950,000 distinct CDR3 sequences, with around 40% observed a single time. In total, the top ten clones hold roughly 20% of the sample. What was sequenced was blood. The origin of the receptors is a woman in her sixties in good health.

This chain links TRBV9 with TRBJ1-4; weak D call: TRBD1 (6 bases). V was trimmed by 0 bases and J by 3 bases, leaving 9 bases between them. The CDR3 runs 15 residues. Germline CDR1 and CDR2: SGDLS and YYNGEE. CDR3 residues: CASSVGTGSNEKLFF. CDR3 nucleotides: TGTGCCAGCAGCGTAGGTACAGGGTCTAATGAAAAACTGTTTTTT.

This clonotype occurred many times. The chain is built from TRBV2 and TRBJ2-5; perhaps TRBD2 as D (5 bases). Germline values: CDR1 SNHLY, CDR2 FYNNEI. The germline V and J ends were trimmed by 0 bases and 4 bases, with 9 bases remaining between them. The CDR3 spans 14 residues. Here the CDR3 reads CASSEARARETQYF. DNA for the CDR3: TGTGCCAGCAGTGAAGCGCGGGCGCGAGAGACCCAGTACTTC.

The chain links TRBV18 to TRBJ2-5, with TRBD1 matching 8 bases. Unmatched junction bases numbered 3, after V lost 0 bases and J lost 3 bases. The CDR3 length is 15 residues. Germline assignment: CDR1 KGHSH and CDR2 LQKENI. The CDR3, as DNA: TGTGCCAGCTCACCACCGGGACAGGCCAAAGAGACCCAGTACTTC. Translation gives CASSPPGQAKETQYF.

Turning to this clonotype: The junction departs from germline at one end; a sequencing error may be responsible. The genes are TRBV28 and TRBJ1-5; D is possibly TRBD1 (6 bases). CDR1 MDHEN and CDR2 SYDVKM come from the germline V gene. CDR3 length: 18 amino acids. CDR3: CARSTRYRDQKGHHPQHF. CDR3 in DNA: TGTGCCCGCAGTACACGGTACCGGGACCAAAAGGGACATCACCCCCAGCATTTT.

This clonotype was detected only a few times. The rearrangement uses TRBV20-1 and TRBJ2-5; perhaps D is TRBD1 or TRBD2 (5 bases each). There are 15 residues in the CDR3. CDR1 is DFQATT, CDR2 SNEGSKA, per germline (reference sequence). V was trimmed by 0 bases and J by 4 bases, leaving 15 bases between them. The CDR3 reads CSARDPGTKGETQYF. The CDR3 DNA is TGCAGTGCTAGAGACCCCGGGACGAAGGGAGAGACCCAGTACTTC.

This clonotype was found a few times. The CDR3 reads CASSYEPGVSNTEAFF. The CDR3 DNA reads TGTGCCAGCAGTTATGAGCCAGGGGTTTCGAACACTGAAGCTTTCTTT. The rearrangement uses TRBV6-2 or TRBV6-3 and TRBJ1-1; a weak D match, TRBD1 (6 bases). The germline V gene encodes CDR1 MNHEY and CDR2 SVGEGT. The CDR3 extends over 16 amino acids. V lost 3 bases and J lost 1, with 15 bases in between.

In its sample, this clonotype was seen many times. The chain combines TRBV12-3 or TRBV12-4 with TRBJ2-1; 7 nucleotides align to TRBD2. CDR3 length equals 15 residues. Germline trimming cut 3 bases from V and 8 bases from J; bases unmatched to any gene: 10. CDR3 nucleotide sequence: TGTGCCAGCAGTTTGATGGCGGGGGTTTCGGATGAGCAGTTCTTC. Translation: CASSLMAGVSDEQFF.

The chain has TRBV4-1 and TRBJ2-1; D may be TRBD1 or TRBD2 (5 bases each). V lost 4 bases and J lost 5, with 18 bases in between. There are 16 residues in the CDR3. Germline V gene sequence: CDR1 MGHRA, CDR2 YSYEKL. CDR3 protein: CASSLTGTTTDNEQFF. The CDR3 bases are TGCGCCAGCAGCCTAACCGGGACGACGACCGACAATGAGCAGTTCTTC.

This clonotype was found a few times. The chain links TRBV7-2 to TRBJ2-7; D unclear. There are 15 residues in the CDR3. Trimming cost V 0 bases and J 2 bases, with 11 bases left between them. CDR1 and CDR2 from the germline V gene are SGHTA and FQGNSA. The DNA for the CDR3 is TGTGCCAGCAGCTTAGCTTCCTCCGAGACCTACGAGCAGTACTTC. Translating it yields CASSLASSETYEQYF.

This clonotype has only a few counts. V is TRBV7-9 and J is TRBJ2-3, with 7 nucleotides matching TRBD2. Germline assignment: CDR1 SEHNR and CDR2 FQNEAQ (reference sequence). The CDR3 totals 15 residues. The V gene end was trimmed by 2 bases and the J gene end by 4 bases; junction bases not matched to a gene: 6. The CDR3 bases are TGTGCCAGCAGCTTATCTTTGCTAGCGGCAGATACGCAGTATTTT. This gives the protein CASSLSLLAADTQYF.

This clonotype has just one count. This clone may be a read error of a much larger clone one base away. The rearrangement uses TRBV4-3 and TRBJ2-4; D gene unclear. Trimming stripped 0 bases from V and 0 bases from J, with 3 bases between. Germline-derived CDR1 and CDR2 are LGHNA and YSLEER. The CDR3 has 14 amino acids. CDR3 in amino acids: CASSQELAKNIQYF. The CDR3 nucleotides read TGCGCCAGCAGCCAAGAACTAGCCAAAAACATTCAGTACTTC.

This clonotype has ten or more counts. The chain recombines TRBV18 with TRBJ1-6, with D unclear. CDR1 is KGHSH, CDR2 LQKENI, per germline. V lost 3 bases and J lost 8, with 11 bases in between. The CDR3 runs 14 residues. This CDR3 is CASSPDGRHSPLHF. The CDR3 DNA sequence: TGTGCCAGCTCACCGGACGGACGCCATTCACCCCTCCACTTT.

The chain recombines TRBV12-3 or TRBV12-4 with TRBJ2-1, with 11 bases fitting TRBD2. This CDR3 region has 16 residues. V dropped 1 base and J dropped 9; count of bases not matched to a gene: 8. The CDR3 DNA follows: TGTGCCAGCAGTTTAGGTTTAGCGGGAGGGCGGGTTGAGCAGTTCTTC. It is translated as CASSLGLAGGRVEQFF.

This clonotype was counted ten times or more. The chain carries TRBV29-1 and TRBJ2-7, with D possibly being TRBD1 (6 bases). This CDR3 is 12 amino acids long. Between the trimmed V and J ends, which lost 6 bases and 3 bases, there was a span of 12 bases. The V gene's germline CDR1 is SQVTM and CDR2 ANQGSEA. The CDR3 sequence is CSVGETGYEQYF. The CDR3 bases are TGCAGCGTCGGGGAGACAGGCTACGAGCAGTACTTC.

The chain employs TRBV6-5 and TRBJ2-5; 8 positions agree with TRBD1. The CDR3 runs 15 residues. Germline CDR1 and CDR2: MNHEY and SVGAGI. Losses at the gene ends were 2 bases for V and 5 bases for J; bases not matched to a gene: 7. The CDR3 sequence is CASSYRAGGMETQYF. In DNA, the CDR3 is TGTGCCAGCAGTTACCGAGCAGGGGGCATGGAGACCCAGTACTTC.

This clonotype was observed a few times. The chain employs TRBV9 and TRBJ2-5; 12 bases line up with TRBD2. The V and J ends lost 0 bases and 0 bases, in that order; junction bases with no gene match: 9. Germline values: CDR1 SGDLS, CDR2 YYNGEE. The CDR3 runs to 19 residues. CDR3: CASSVGGRTSGTYQETQYF. The CDR3 DNA follows: TGTGCCAGCAGCGTAGGAGGGAGGACTAGCGGGACGTACCAAGAGACCCAGTACTTC. The full variable domain, rest sourced from reference TRBV9 and TRBJ2-5, is DSGVTQTPKHLITATGQRVTLRCSPRSGDLSVYWYQQSLDQGLQFLIQYYNGEERAKGNILERFSAQQFPDLHSELNLSSLELGDSALYFCASSVGGRTSGTYQETQYFGPGTRLLVL.

This chain links TRBV6-5 with TRBJ1-1; no firm D call. Germline V gene sequence: CDR1 MNHEY, CDR2 SVGAGI. This CDR3 contains 12 residues. V was clipped by 2 bases and J by 8 bases, with 9 bases between them. In DNA, the CDR3 is TGTGCCAGCAGTTACGGGAAACAGGAAGCTTTCTTT. Translating it yields CASSYGKQEAFF.

This clonotype has only a few counts. The chain couples TRBV4-1 to TRBJ2-3, with D possibly TRBD2 on 6 matching bases. Germline V gives CDR1 MGHRA, CDR2 YSYEKL. The V gene lost 1 base and the J gene lost 2 bases, with 10 bases spanning the gap. The CDR3 consists of 15 residues. CDR3: CASSQVGLPTDTQYF. The DNA of the CDR3 is TGCGCCAGCAGCCAAGTAGGACTACCCACAGATACGCAGTATTTT.